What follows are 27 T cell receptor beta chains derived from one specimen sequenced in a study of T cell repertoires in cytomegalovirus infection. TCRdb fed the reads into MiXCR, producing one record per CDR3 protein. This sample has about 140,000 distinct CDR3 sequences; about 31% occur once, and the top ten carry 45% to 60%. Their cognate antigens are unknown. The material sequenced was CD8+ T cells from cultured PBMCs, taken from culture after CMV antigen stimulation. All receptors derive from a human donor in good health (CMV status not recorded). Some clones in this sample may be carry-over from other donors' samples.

The CDR3, as DNA: TGTGCCAGCAGTAGGGGGACGGCTCTGAACACTGAAGCTTTCTTT. It codes for CASSRGTALNTEAFF. V is TRBV2 and J is TRBJ1-1; D is possibly TRBD1 (6 bases). This CDR3 comprises 15 residues. Trimming stripped 5 bases from V and 0 bases from J, with 13 bases between. The germline V gene has CDR1 SNHLY and CDR2 FYNNEI.

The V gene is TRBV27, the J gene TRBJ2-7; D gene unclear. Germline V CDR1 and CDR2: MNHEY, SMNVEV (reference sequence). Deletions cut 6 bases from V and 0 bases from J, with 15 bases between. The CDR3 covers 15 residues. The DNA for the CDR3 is TGTGCCAGCAGCATACACCTGGCCAGCTCCTACGAGCAGTACTTC. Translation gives CASSIHLASSYEQYF.

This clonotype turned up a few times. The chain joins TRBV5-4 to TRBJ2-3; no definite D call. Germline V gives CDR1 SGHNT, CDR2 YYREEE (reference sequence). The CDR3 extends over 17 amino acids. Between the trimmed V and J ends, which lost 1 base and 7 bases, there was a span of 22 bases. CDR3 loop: CASSLLGCRAPCHTQYF. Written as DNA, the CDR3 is TGTGCCAGCAGCTTGTTGGGATGCCGGGCACCCTGTCATACGCAGTATTTT.

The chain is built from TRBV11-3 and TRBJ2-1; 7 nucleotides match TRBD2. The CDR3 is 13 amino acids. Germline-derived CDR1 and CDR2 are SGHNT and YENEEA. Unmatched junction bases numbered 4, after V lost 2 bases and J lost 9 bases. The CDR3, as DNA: TGTGCCAGCAGCTTATCACTAGCGCTTGAGCAGTTCTTC. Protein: CASSLSLALEQFF.

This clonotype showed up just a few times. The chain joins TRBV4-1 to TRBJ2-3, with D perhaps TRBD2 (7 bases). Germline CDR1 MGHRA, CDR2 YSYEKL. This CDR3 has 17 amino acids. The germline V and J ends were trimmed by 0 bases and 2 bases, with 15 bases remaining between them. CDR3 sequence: CASSQDLGGGLTDTQYF. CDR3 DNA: TGCGCCAGCAGCCAAGATCTAGGGGGGGGGCTCACAGATACGCAGTATTTT.

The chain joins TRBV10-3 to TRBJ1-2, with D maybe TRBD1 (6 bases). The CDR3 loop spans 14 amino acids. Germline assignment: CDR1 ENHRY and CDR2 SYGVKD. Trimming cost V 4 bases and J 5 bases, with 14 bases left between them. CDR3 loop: CAISGAGESYGYTF. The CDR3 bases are TGTGCCATCAGTGGGGCAGGGGAATCTTATGGCTACACCTTC.

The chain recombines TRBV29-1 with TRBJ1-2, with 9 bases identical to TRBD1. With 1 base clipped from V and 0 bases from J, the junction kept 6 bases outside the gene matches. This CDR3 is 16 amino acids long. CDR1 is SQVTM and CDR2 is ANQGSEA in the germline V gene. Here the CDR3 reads CSVEGTGEFSNYGYTF. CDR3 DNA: TGCAGCGTTGAAGGGACAGGGGAATTTTCTAACTATGGCTACACCTTC.

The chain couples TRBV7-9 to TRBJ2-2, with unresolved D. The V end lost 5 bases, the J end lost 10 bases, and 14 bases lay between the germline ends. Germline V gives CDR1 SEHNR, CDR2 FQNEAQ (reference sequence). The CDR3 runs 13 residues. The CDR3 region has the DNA TGTGCCAGCAGCCCAGCTCCATTTAAGGAGCTGTTTTTT. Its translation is CASSPAPFKELFF.

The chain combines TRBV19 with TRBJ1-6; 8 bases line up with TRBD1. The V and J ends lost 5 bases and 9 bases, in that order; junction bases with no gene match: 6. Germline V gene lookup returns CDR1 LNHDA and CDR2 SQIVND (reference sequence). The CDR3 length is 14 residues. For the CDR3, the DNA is TGTGCCAGTAGTTCCGGGACAGGTAGTTCACCCCTCCACTTT. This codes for CASSSGTGSSPLHF. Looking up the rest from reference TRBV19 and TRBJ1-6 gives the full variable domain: DGGITQSPKYLFRKEGQNVTLSCEQNLNHDAMYWYRQDPGQGLRLIYYSQIVNDFQKGDIAEGYSVSREKKESFPLTVTSAQKNPTAFYLCASSSGTGSSPLHFGNGTRLTVT.

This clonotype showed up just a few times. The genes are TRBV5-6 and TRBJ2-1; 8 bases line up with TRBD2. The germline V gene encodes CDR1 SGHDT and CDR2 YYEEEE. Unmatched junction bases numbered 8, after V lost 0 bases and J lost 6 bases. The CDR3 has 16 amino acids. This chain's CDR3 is CASSLGAGLVSNEQFF. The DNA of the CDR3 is TGTGCCAGCAGCTTGGGAGCGGGACTAGTATCCAATGAGCAGTTCTTC.

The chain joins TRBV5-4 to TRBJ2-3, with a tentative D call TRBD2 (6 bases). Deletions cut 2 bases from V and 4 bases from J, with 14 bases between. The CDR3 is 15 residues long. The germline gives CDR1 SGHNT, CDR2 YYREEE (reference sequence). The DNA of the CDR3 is TGTGCCAGCAGCTTCAACGGGGGTAGCGCAGATACGCAGTATTTT. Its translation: CASSFNGGSADTQYF.

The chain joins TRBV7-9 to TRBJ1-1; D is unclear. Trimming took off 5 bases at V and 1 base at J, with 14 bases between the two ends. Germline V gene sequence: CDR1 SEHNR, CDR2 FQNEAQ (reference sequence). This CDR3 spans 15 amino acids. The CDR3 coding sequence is TGTGCCAGCAGCCAACAGTACCCCTCGAACACTGAAGCTTTCTTT. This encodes CASSQQYPSNTEAFF.

CDR3 sequence reads: CSAGGGSSYEQYF. Here the CDR3 DNA reads TGCAGTGCCGGCGGGGGGAGCTCCTACGAGCAGTACTTC. This chain joins TRBV20-1 and TRBJ2-7; TRBD2 matches at 8 bases. Trimming at V came to 6 bases and at J to 0 bases, leaving 4 bases not matched to a gene. The CDR3 is made up of 13 amino acids. Germline V gene data show CDR1 as DFQATT and CDR2 as SNEGSKA (reference sequence).

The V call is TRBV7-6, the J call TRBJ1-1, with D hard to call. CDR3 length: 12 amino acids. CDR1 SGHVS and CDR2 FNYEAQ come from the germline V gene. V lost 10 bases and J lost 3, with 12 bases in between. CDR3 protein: CATERGYTEAFF. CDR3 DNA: TGTGCCACCGAACGGGGTTACACTGAAGCTTTCTTT.

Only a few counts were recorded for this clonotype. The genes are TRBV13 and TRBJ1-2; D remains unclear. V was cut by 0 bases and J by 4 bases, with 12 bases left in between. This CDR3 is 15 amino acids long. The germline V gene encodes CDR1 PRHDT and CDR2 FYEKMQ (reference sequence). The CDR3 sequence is CASSLGATIGYGYTF. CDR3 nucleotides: TGTGCCAGCAGCTTAGGCGCAACTATCGGCTATGGCTACACCTTC.

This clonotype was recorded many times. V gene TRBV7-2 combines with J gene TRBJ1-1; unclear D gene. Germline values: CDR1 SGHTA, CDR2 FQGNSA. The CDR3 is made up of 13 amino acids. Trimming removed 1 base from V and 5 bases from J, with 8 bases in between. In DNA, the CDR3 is TGTGCCAGCAGCTTAGAGCGAGGTACTGAAGCTTTCTTT. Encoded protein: CASSLERGTEAFF.

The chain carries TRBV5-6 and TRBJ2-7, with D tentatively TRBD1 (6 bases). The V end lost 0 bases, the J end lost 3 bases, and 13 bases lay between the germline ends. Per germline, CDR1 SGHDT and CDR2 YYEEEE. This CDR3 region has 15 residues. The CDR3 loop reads CASSLVDSLLYEQYF. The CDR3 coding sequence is TGTGCCAGCAGCTTGGTGGACAGCCTCCTCTACGAGCAGTACTTC.

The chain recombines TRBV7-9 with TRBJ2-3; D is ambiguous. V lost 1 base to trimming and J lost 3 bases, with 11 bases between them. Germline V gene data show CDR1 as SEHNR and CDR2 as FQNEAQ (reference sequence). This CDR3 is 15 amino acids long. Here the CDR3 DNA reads TGTGCCAGCAGCTTAGTTGTGGGATTAACAGATACGCAGTATTTT. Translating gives CASSLVVGLTDTQYF.

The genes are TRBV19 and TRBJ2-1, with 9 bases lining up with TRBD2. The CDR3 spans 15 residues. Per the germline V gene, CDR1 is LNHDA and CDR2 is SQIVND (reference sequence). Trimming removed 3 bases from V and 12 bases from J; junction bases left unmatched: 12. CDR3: CASSMVAGANSGQFF. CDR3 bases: TGTGCCAGTAGTATGGTAGCGGGGGCCAACTCTGGGCAGTTCTTC.

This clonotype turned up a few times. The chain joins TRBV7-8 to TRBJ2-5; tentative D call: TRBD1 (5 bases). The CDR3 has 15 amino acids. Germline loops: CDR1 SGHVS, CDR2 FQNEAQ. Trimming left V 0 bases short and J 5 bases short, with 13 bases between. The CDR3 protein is CASSLAGVSEETQYF. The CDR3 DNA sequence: TGTGCCAGCAGCTTAGCAGGGGTTTCGGAGGAGACCCAGTACTTC. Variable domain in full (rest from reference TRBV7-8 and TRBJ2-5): GAGVSQSPRYKVAKRGQDVALRCDPISGHVSLFWYQQALGQGPEFLTYFQNEAQLDKSGLPSDRFFAERPEGSVSTLKIQRTQQEDSAVYLCASSLAGVSEETQYFGPGTRLLVL.

The CDR3: CATQGASSYNEQFF. The CDR3, as DNA: TGTGCCACACAGGGGGCAAGCTCCTACAATGAGCAGTTCTTC. The V call is TRBV24-1, the J call TRBJ2-1; 9 nucleotides line up with TRBD1. The CDR3 has 14 residues. V gave up 10 bases and J gave up 0 bases; unmatched junction bases: 3. CDR1 and CDR2 (germline): KGHDR, SFDVKD.

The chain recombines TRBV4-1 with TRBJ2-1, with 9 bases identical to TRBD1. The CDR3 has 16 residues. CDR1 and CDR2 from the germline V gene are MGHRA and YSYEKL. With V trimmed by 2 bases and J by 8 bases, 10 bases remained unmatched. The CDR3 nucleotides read TGCGCCAGCAGCCAAAATTGGGACAGGGATGAACATGAGCAGTTCTTC. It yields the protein CASSQNWDRDEHEQFF.

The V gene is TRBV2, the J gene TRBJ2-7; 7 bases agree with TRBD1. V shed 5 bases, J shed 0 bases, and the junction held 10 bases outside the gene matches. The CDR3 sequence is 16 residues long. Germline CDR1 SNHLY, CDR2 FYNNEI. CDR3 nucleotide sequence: TGTGCCAGCAGTCCCAGCCTTCGGGACAGCTCCTACGAGCAGTACTTC. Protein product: CASSPSLRDSSYEQYF. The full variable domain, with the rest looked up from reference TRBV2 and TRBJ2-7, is EPEVTQTPSHQVTQMGQEVILRCVPISNHLYFYWYRQILGQKVEFLVSFYNNEISEKSEIFDDQFSVERPDGSNFTLKIRSTKLEDSAMYFCASSPSLRDSSYEQYFGPGTRLTVT.

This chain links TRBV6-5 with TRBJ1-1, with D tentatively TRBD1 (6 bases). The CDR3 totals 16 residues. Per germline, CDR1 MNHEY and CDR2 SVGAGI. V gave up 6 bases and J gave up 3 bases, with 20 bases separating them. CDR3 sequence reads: CASSPARGARDTEAFF. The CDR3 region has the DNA TGTGCCAGCAGCCCGGCGAGGGGGGCTAGAGACACTGAAGCTTTCTTT.

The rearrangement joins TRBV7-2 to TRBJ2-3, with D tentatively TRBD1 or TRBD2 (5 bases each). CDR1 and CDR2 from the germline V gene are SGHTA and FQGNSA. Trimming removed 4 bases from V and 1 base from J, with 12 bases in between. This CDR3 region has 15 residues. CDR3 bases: TGTGCCAGCAGCTACCGGGACCGAGGCACAGATACGCAGTATTTT. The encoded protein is CASSYRDRGTDTQYF.

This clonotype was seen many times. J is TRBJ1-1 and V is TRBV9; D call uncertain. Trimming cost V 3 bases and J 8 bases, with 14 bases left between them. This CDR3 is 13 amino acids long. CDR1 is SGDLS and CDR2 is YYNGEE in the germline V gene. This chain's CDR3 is CASSGNGETEAFF. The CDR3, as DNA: TGTGCCAGCAGCGGGAATGGGGAGACCGAAGCTTTCTTT. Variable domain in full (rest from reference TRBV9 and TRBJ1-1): DSGVTQTPKHLITATGQRVTLRCSPRSGDLSVYWYQQSLDQGLQFLIQYYNGEERAKGNILERFSAQQFPDLHSELNLSSLELGDSALYFCASSGNGETEAFFGQGTRLTVV.

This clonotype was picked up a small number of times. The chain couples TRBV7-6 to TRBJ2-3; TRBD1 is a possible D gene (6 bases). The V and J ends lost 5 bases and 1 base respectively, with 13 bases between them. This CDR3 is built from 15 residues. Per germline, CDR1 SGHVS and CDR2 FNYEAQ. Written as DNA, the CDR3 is TGTGCCAGCAGCCCGACAGGTTTAGGCACAGATACGCAGTATTTT. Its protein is CASSPTGLGTDTQYF.